These 6 T cell receptor beta chains share one sample of origin, sequenced in a study of blood T cell repertoires in COVID-19. Data came from immunoSEQ multiplex PCR; TCRdb stores just in-frame clones and leaves some out. The profile covers roughly 250,000 clones, with approximately 82% appearing a single time and 1.5% to 2% taken by the ten largest. Sequencing input: peripheral blood. The receptors shown here come from an elderly woman with acute or convalescent COVID-19.

The chain carries TRBV2 and TRBJ2-7, with 7 bases matching TRBD2. V was pared by 4 bases and J by 2 bases, with 5 bases of the junction left unmatched. Germline CDR1 is SNHLY and CDR2 is FYNNEI. The CDR3 spans 14 residues. The CDR3 DNA is TGTGCCAGCAGTGCAGGGAGGGGTCCCTACGAGCAGTACTTC. Residues: CASSAGRGPYEQYF.

This sequence joins TRBV5-1 and TRBJ2-1, with a weak D call TRBD2 (7 bases). This CDR3 has 16 amino acids. Between the trimmed V and J ends, which lost 6 bases and 0 bases, there was a span of 16 bases. Per the germline V gene, CDR1 is SGHRS and CDR2 is YFSETQ. The CDR3 reads CASTSGGASSYNEQFF. In nucleotides, the CDR3 is TGCGCCAGCACCAGTGGGGGGGCGAGCTCCTACAATGAGCAGTTCTTC. The variable domain in full, with the rest retrieved from reference TRBV5-1 and TRBJ2-1, is KAGVTQTPRYLIKTRGQQVTLSCSPISGHRSVSWYQQTPGQGLQFLFEYFSETQRNKGNFPGRFSGRQFSNSRSEMNVSTLELGDSALYLCASTSGGASSYNEQFFGPGTRLTVL.

The J gene is TRBJ2-1, the V gene TRBV18; 9 bases map to TRBD2. This CDR3 comprises 17 residues. CDR1 is KGHSH, CDR2 LQKENI, per germline. V shed 0 bases and J 4 bases; nucleotides not matched to a gene: 7. CDR3 region: CASSPPGLAGRYNEQFF. Written as DNA, the CDR3 is TGTGCCAGCTCACCACCGGGGCTAGCGGGGAGATACAATGAGCAGTTCTTC.

The chain employs TRBV27 and TRBJ1-2; D is undetermined. The CDR3 sequence is 16 residues long. Germline V gives CDR1 MNHEY, CDR2 SMNVEV (reference sequence). The germline V and J ends were trimmed by 1 base and 8 bases, with 20 bases remaining between them. CDR3 bases: TGTGCCAGCAGTTTATTTCCTCGTGGCCGCCCTTCAGGCTACACCTTC. It specifies CASSLFPRGRPSGYTF.

The chain is built from TRBV3-1 (or the pseudogene TRBV3-2) and TRBJ2-7; 7 bases are shared with TRBD1. Germline-derived CDR1 and CDR2 are LGHDT and YNNKEL (reference sequence). This CDR3 has 14 amino acids. With V trimmed by 5 bases and J by 2 bases, 6 bases remained unmatched. As DNA, the CDR3 is TGTGCCAGCAGCGTGAGACAGGGAACCTACGAGCAGTACTTC. Translating it yields CASSVRQGTYEQYF.

The chain is built from TRBV6-2 or TRBV6-3 and TRBJ2-2; D perhaps matches TRBD1 (6 bases). The CDR3 sequence is 16 residues long. Germline V gene lookup returns CDR1 MNHEY and CDR2 SVGEGT. V lost 2 bases, J lost 3 bases, and 13 bases lay in between. CDR3 residues: CASSYPRGRDTGELFF. CDR3 in DNA: TGTGCCAGCAGTTACCCCAGGGGTCGCGACACCGGGGAGCTGTTTTTT.